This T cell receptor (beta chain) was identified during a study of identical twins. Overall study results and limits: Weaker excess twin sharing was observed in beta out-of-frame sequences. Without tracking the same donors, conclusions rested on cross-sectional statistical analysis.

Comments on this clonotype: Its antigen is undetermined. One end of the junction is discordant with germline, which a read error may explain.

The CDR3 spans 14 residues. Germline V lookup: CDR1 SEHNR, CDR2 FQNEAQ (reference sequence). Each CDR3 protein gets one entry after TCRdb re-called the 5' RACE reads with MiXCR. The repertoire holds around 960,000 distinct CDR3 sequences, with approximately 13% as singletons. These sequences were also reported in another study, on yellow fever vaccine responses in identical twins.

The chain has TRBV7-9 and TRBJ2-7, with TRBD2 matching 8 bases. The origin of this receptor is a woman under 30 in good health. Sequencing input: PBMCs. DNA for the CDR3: TGTGCCAGCAGCGTAGCGGGAACCCTCTACGAGCAGTACTTC. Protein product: CASSVAGTLYEQYF. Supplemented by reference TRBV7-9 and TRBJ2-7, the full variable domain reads DTGVSQNPRHKITKRGQNVTFRCDPISEHNRLYWYRQTLGQGPEFLTYFQNEAQLEKSRLLSDRFSAERPKGSFSTLEIQRTEQGDSAMYLCASSVAGTLYEQYFGPGTRLTVT.